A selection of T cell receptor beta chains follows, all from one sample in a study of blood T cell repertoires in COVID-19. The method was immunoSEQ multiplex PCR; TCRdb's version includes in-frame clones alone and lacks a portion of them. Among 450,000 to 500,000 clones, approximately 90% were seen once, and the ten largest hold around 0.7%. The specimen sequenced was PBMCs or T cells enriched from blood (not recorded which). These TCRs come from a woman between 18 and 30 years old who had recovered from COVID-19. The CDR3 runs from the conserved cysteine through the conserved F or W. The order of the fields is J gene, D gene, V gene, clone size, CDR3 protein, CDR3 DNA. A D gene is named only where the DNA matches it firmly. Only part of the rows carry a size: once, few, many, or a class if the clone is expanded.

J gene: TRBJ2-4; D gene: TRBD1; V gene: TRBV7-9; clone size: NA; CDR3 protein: CASSGSRDRGPKNIQYF; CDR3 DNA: TGTGCCAGCAGCGGGAGCCGGGACAGGGGGCCCAAAAACATTCAGTACTTC
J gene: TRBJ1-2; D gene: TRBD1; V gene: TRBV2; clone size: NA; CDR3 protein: CASSETDRGSSNYGYTF; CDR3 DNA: TGTGCCAGCAGTGAAACGGACAGGGGATCCTCTAACTATGGCTACACCTTC
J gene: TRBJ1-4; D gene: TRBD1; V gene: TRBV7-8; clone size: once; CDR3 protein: CASSSYGDRDEKLFF; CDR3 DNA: TGTGCCAGCAGTTCATATGGGGACAGGGATGAAAAACTGTTTTTT
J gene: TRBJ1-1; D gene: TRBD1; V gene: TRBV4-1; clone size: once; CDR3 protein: CASSPPGQGGPQNTEAFF; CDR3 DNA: TGCGCCAGCAGCCCTCCGGGACAGGGGGGTCCCCAGAACACTGAAGCTTTCTTT
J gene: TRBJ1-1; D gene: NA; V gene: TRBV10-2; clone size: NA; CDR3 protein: CARADSLNTEAFF; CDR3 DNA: TGCGCCAGGGCAGACAGCTTGAACACTGAAGCTTTCTTT
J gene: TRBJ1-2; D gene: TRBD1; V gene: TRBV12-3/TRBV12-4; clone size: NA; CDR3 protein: CASSFGDSYTF; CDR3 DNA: TGTGCCAGCAGTTTTGGGGACAGTTACACCTTC
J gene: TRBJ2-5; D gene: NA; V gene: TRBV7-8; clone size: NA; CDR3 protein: CASSLWWAQETQYF; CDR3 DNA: TGTGCCAGCAGCTTGTGGTGGGCACAAGAGACCCAGTACTTC
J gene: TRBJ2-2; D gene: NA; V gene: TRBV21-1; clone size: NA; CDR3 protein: CASTSGLAGVKGTGELFF; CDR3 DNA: TGTGCCAGCACCTCGGGACTAGCGGGGGTCAAGGGCACCGGGGAGCTGTTTTTT
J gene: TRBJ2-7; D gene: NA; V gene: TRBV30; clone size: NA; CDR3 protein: CAWKEGGQLMVEQYF; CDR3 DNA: TGTGCCTGGAAAGAAGGTGGACAGCTTATGGTGGAGCAGTACTTC
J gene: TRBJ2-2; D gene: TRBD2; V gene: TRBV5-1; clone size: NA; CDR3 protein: CASSLRVLAGTTGELFF; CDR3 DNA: TGCGCCAGCAGCTTGAGGGTCCTAGCGGGTACGACCGGGGAGCTGTTTTTT
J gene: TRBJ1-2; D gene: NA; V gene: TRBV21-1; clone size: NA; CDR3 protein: CASLSPGTPNGYTF; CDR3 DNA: TGTGCCAGTCTCAGTCCAGGTACTCCGAATGGCTACACCTTC
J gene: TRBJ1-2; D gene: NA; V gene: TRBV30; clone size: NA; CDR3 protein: CAWSWAISVYGYTF; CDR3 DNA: TGTGCCTGGAGTTGGGCGATCTCAGTCTATGGCTACACCTTC
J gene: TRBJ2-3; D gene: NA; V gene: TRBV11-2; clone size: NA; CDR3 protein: CASSTSTDTQYF; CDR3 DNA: TGTGCCAGCAGTACTTCCACAGATACGCAGTATTTT
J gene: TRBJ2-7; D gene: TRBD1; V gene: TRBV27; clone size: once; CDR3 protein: CASVSSMGQGRYEQYF; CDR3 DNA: TGTGCCAGCGTTTCGAGCATGGGACAGGGGCGATACGAGCAGTACTTC
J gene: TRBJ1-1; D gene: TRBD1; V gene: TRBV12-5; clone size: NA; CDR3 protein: CASARTGFEVMNTEAFF; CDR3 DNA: TGTGCTAGTGCCAGGACAGGGTTTGAAGTTATGAACACTGAAGCTTTCTTT
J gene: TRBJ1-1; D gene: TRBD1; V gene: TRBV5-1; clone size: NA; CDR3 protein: CASSPNPTGATEAFF; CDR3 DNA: TGCGCCAGCAGCCCCAACCCGACAGGGGCGACTGAAGCTTTCTTT
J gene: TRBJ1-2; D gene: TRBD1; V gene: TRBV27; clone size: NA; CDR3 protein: CASRRGQGVNYGYTF; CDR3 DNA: TGTGCCAGCCGGAGGGGGCAGGGGGTTAACTATGGCTACACCTTC
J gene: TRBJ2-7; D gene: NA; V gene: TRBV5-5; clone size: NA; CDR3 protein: CASSLDPGPTTTYEQYF; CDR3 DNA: TGTGCCAGCAGCTTGGATCCGGGCCCGACTACCACCTACGAGCAGTACTTC
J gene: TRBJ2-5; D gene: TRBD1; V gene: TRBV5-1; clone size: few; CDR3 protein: CASSLRTGETQYF; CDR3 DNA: TGCGCCAGCAGCCTGCGGACAGGGGAGACCCAGTACTTC
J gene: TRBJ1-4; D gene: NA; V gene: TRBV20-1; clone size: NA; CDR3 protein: CSASEKQTNEKLFF; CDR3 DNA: TGCAGTGCTAGTGAGAAACAGACTAATGAAAAACTGTTTTTT
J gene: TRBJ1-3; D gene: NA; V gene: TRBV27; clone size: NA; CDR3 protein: CASSPPYNRELSGNTIYF; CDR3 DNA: TGTGCCAGCAGTCCACCCTACAACAGGGAACTCTCTGGAAACACCATATATTTT
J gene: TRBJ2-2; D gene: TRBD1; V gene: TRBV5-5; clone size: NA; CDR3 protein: CASSRTGGMAGELFF; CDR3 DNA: TGTGCCAGCAGCAGGACAGGGGGGATGGCCGGGGAGCTGTTTTTT
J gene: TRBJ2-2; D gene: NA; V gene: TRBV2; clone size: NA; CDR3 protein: CASIGGGTNTGELFF; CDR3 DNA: TGTGCCAGCATTGGGGGGGGCACGAACACCGGGGAGCTGTTTTTT
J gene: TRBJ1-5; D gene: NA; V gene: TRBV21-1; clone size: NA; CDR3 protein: CASISGEWGSTNQPQHF; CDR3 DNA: TGTGCCAGCATCTCAGGGGAGTGGGGGTCTACCAATCAGCCCCAGCATTTT
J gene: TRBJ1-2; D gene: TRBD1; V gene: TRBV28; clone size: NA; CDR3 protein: CASSSPGQGGEYGYTF; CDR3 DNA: TGTGCCAGCAGTTCACCGGGACAGGGAGGCGAATATGGCTACACCTTC
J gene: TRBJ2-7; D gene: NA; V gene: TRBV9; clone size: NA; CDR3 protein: CASSPAGQTDSYEQYF; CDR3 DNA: TGTGCCAGCAGCCCAGCCGGACAGACGGACTCCTACGAGCAGTACTTC
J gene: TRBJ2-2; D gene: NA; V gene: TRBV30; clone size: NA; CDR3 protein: CAWSVGRLTGELFF; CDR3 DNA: TGTGCCTGGAGTGTGGGGAGATTGACCGGGGAGCTGTTTTTT
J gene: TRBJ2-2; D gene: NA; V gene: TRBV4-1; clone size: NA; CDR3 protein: CASSMEGAGELFF; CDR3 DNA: TGCGCCAGCAGCATGGAAGGGGCCGGGGAGCTGTTTTTT
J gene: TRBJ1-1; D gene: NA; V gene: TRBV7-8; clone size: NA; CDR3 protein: CASSLDLNRLEAFF; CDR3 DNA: TGTGCCAGCAGCTTAGATTTAAACAGGCTTGAAGCTTTCTTT
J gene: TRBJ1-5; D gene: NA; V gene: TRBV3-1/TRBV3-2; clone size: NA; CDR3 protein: CASSSSGSNQPQHF; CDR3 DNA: TGTGCCAGCAGCTCATCCGGGAGCAATCAGCCCCAGCATTTT
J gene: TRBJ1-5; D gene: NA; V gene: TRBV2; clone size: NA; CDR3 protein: CASTRARDQPQHF; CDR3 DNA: TGTGCCAGCACCAGGGCACGAGATCAGCCCCAGCATTTT
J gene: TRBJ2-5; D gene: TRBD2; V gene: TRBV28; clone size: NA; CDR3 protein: CASRTPLAGVETQYF; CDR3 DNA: TGTGCCAGCAGGACACCTCTAGCGGGGGTGGAGACCCAGTACTTC
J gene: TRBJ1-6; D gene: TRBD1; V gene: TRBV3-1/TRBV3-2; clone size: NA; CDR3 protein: CASSPMAGQDSPLHF; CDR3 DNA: TGTGCCAGCAGCCCGATGGCGGGACAGGATTCACCCCTCCACTTT
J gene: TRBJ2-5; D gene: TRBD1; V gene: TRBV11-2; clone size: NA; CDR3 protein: CASSPWTGETQYF; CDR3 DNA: TGTGCCAGCAGCCCATGGACAGGGGAGACCCAGTACTTC
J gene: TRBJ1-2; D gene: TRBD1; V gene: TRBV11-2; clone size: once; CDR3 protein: CASSPWDSPNYGYTF; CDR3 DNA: TGTGCCAGCAGCCCCTGGGACAGTCCTAACTATGGCTACACCTTC
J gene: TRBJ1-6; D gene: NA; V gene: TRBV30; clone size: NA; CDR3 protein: CAWSRGSNSPLHF; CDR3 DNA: TGTGCCTGGAGTAGAGGGAGTAATTCACCCCTCCACTTT
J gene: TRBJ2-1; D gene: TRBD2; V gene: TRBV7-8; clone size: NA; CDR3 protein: CASSIKYYGGAGTNEQFF; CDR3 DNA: TGTGCCAGCAGCATTAAATACTACGGGGGGGCCGGGACGAATGAGCAGTTCTTC
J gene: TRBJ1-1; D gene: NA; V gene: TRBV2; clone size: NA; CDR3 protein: CASSEGPGGEAFF; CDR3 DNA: TGTGCCAGCAGTGAAGGTCCGGGGGGTGAAGCTTTCTTT
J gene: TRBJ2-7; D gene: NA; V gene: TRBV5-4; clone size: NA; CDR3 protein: CASSVGQSSYEQYF; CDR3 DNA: TGTGCCAGCAGCGTTGGACAGTCTTCCTACGAGCAGTACTTC
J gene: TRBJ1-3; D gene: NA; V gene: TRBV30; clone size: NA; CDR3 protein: CAWQSGGGGNTIYF; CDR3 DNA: TGTGCCTGGCAGAGCGGGGGCGGTGGAAACACCATATATTTT
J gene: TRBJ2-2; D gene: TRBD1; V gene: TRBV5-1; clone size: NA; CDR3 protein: CASSTGQGFTGELFF; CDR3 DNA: TGCGCCAGCAGCACGGGACAGGGATTCACCGGGGAGCTGTTTTTT
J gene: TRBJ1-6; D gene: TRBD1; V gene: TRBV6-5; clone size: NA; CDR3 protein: CASSYSSGGRNSPLHF; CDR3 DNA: TGTGCCAGCAGTTACTCCTCAGGGGGCCGAAATTCACCCCTCCACTTT